This TCR beta chain was identified during a study of CD8+CD57+ T cells in acquired aplastic anemia. Template material for TCR beta VDJ and CDR3 profiling consisted of genomic DNA. TCRdb re-called the reads through MiXCR, storing one row per CDR3 protein. The sample includes hundreds of thousands of distinct CDR3 sequences, more than 25% of them seen just once. Only patients with CD8+CD57+ cell expansion on flow cytometry were chosen for sequencing. This CDR3 comprises 15 residues. Germline lookup yields CDR1 SGHTA and CDR2 FQGTGA. The junction had 10 bases not matched to a gene; V was cut back by 2 bases and J by 9 bases.

The sequenced material came from sorted CD4+, CD8+, or CD8+CD57+ T cells (not recorded which) from PBMCs. The chain is built from TRBV7-3 and TRBJ2-1; 7 nucleotides agree with TRBD1. The sequence was collected from a human donor with aplastic anemia. In DNA, the CDR3 is TGTGCCAGCAGCTTATCAGTAGGGGGCCACAGTGAGCAGTTCTTC. Its translation: CASSLSVGGHSEQFF.